The clone carrying this T cell receptor beta chain was detected only a few times. The antigen is unknown. This specimen belongs to a study of blood T cells in healthy people across ages. General observations from the study: Long-lived and aged donors differed, with more naive CD4+ cells and higher diversity in the long-lived.

The second PCR ran about 6 to 11 cycles with a sample-barcoded 5' primer and J-beta primers. TCRdb analysed the 5' RACE reads with MiXCR anew, one entry per CDR3 protein. The sample records 790,000 or so distinct CDR3 sequences, about half being singletons. The V segment lost 6 bases and the J segment 8 bases; nucleotides outside the gene matches: 16. There are 16 residues in the CDR3. Germline V gene sequence: CDR1 MNHNY, CDR2 SVGAGI (reference sequence). Sequencing was carried out using blood. The V call is TRBV6-6, the J call TRBJ2-1; 7 positions agree with TRBD2. The TCR originated in an elderly man in good health. Here the CDR3 reads CASSPLGAGVADEQFF. The CDR3 DNA reads TGTGCCAGCAGCCCCCTAGGGGCGGGAGTCGCCGATGAGCAGTTCTTC.